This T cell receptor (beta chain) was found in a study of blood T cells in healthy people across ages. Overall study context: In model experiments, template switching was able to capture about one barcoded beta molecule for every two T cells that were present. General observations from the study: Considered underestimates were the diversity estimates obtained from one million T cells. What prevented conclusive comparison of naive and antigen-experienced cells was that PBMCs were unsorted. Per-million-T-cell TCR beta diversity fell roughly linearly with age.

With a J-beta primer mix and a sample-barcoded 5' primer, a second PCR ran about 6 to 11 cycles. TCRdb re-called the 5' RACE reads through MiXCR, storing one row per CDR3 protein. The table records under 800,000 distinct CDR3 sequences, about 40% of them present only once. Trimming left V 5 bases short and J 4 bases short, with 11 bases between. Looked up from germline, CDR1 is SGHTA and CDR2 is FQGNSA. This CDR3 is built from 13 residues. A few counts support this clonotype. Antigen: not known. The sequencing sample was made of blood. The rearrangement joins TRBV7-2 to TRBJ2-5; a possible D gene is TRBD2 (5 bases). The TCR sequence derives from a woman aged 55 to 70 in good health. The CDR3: CASSVPAGETQYF. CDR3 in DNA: TGTGCCAGCAGCGTCCCCGCGGGAGAGACCCAGTACTTC.